Described below is a single T cell receptor (beta chain) sequence and its context. Its antigen remains unknown. The sample originates from a study of shared clonotypes between healthy human individuals. Overall study findings and caveats: The study generally estimated greater richness for naive than memory subsets. Among several donors, about 5% of naive CD4 clonotypes were found in common.

TCRdb keeps only in-frame clones here, not all; method: immunoSEQ multiplex PCR. The sample shows around 1.1 million clones, 60% to 80% of them seen only once. V gave up 2 bases and J gave up 2 bases, with 11 bases separating them. CDR1 is SGHRS, CDR2 YFSETQ, per germline. The CDR3 covers 14 residues. The sample consisted of memory CD4+ T cells from PBMCs. Documented subset: CD45RA-negative fraction. The clonotype originates from a man aged 18 to 35 in good health. Some clones in this sample may be carry-over from other donors' samples. The rearrangement uses TRBV5-1 and TRBJ2-7; unclear D gene. CDR3 in DNA: TGCGCCAGCAGCTTACAGCTGTCCGCCTACGAGCAGTACTTC. Its protein is CASSLQLSAYEQYF.